These 24 T cell receptor beta chains were all obtained from the same sample, sequenced in a study of shared T cell receptors in the human thymus. Method: immunoSEQ multiplex PCR; TCRdb's copy keeps in-frame clones and lacks some. The sample records more than 300,000 clones, approximately 95% being singletons. The sequenced sample was thymocytes. The origin of the receptors is a human donor.

The V call is TRBV7-8, the J call TRBJ2-1; 9 positions agree with TRBD1. Germline CDR1 and CDR2: SGHVS and FQNEAQ. This CDR3 contains 17 residues. J gave up 2 bases and V 5 bases, and 10 bases lay outside the gene matches. The CDR3 loop is CASSRTGQGIAYNEQFF. The CDR3 DNA sequence: TGTGCCAGCAGCCGTACGGGACAGGGAATCGCCTACAATGAGCAGTTCTTC. Combining the CDR3 with reference TRBV7-8 and TRBJ2-1 gives the whole variable domain GAGVSQSPRYKVAKRGQDVALRCDPISGHVSLFWYQQALGQGPEFLTYFQNEAQLDKSGLPSDRFFAERPEGSVSTLKIQRTQQEDSAVYLCASSRTGQGIAYNEQFFGPGTRLTVL.

For the CDR3, the DNA is TGTGCCAGTGGAGGGTCCTCAGTTTTGGGTCAGCCCCAGCATTTT. It translates to CASGGSSVLGQPQHF. J is TRBJ1-5 and V is TRBV19; D not resolved. The CDR3 sequence is 15 residues long. Germline lookup yields CDR1 LNHDA and CDR2 SQIVND (reference sequence). V was trimmed by 8 bases and J by 6 bases, leaving 20 bases between them. The full variable domain, its missing parts supplied by reference TRBV19 and TRBJ1-5, is DGGITQSPKYLFRKEGQNVTLSCEQNLNHDAMYWYRQDPGQGLRLIYYSQIVNDFQKGDIAEGYSVSREKKESFPLTVTSAQKNPTAFYLCASGGSSVLGQPQHFGDGTRLSIL.

The V call is TRBV25-1, the J call TRBJ2-5, with D possibly TRBD2 on 6 matching bases. CDR3 length: 14 residues. Per germline, CDR1 MGHDK and CDR2 SYGVNS. Trimming took off 1 base at V and 3 bases at J, with 9 bases between the two ends. The CDR3 here is CASSESLAKETQYF. CDR3 coding DNA: TGTGCCAGCAGTGAATCCCTAGCGAAAGAGACCCAGTACTTC.

Note on this clone: The identical CDR3 is also encoded by other nucleotide sequences in the sample. The genes are TRBV19 and TRBJ2-3, with TRBD2 matching over 7 bases. Losses at the gene ends were 3 bases for V and 0 bases for J; bases not matched to a gene: 9. Germline CDR1 LNHDA, CDR2 SQIVND (reference sequence). The CDR3 consists of 17 residues. DNA for the CDR3: TGTGCCAGTAGTATGGGGCTAGCGGTTTCTAGCACAGATACGCAGTATTTT. Its translation is CASSMGLAVSSTDTQYF.

The rearrangement uses TRBV29-1 and TRBJ2-1; D remains unclear. CDR1 and CDR2 from the germline V gene are SQVTM and ANQGSEA. V was cut by 7 bases and J by 10 bases, with 20 bases left in between. This CDR3 spans 13 amino acids. The CDR3 reads CSETRLSLGEQFF. The CDR3 DNA reads as TGCAGCGAGACAAGGCTAAGTTTAGGGGAGCAGTTCTTC.

This sequence joins TRBV7-9 and TRBJ1-3; D perhaps matches TRBD1 (6 bases). This CDR3 contains 16 residues. Trimming pared 6 bases from V and 6 bases from J, leaving 21 bases between. Germline V CDR1 and CDR2: SEHNR, FQNEAQ (reference sequence). The CDR3 sequence: CASSHKTGRGKNTIYF. The DNA for the CDR3 is TGTGCCAGCAGTCATAAAACAGGGAGAGGAAAAAACACCATATATTTT.

This sequence joins TRBV27 and TRBJ2-1, with 8 bases matching TRBD2. This CDR3 comprises 13 residues. The germline V gene encodes CDR1 MNHEY and CDR2 SMNVEV (reference sequence). V lost 7 bases, J lost 4 bases, and 3 bases stayed unmatched. The CDR3 sequence: CASTGGPYNEQFF. In DNA form, the CDR3 reads TGTGCCAGCACGGGAGGGCCGTACAATGAGCAGTTCTTC.

The chain carries TRBV27 and TRBJ1-1; possible D gene TRBD1, 5 bases. CDR3 length: 15 amino acids. V was trimmed by 4 bases and J by 1 base, leaving 13 bases between them. Germline CDR1 is MNHEY and CDR2 is SMNVEV (reference sequence). CDR3 protein: CASSSRPTENTEAFF. For the CDR3, the DNA is TGTGCCAGCAGTTCCCGCCCGACAGAGAACACTGAAGCTTTCTTT.

The table lists this clone with a count of one. V gene TRBV5-4 combines with J gene TRBJ2-3; 9 positions agree with TRBD2. The junction had 9 bases not matched to a gene; V was cut back by 2 bases and J by 2 bases. Germline loops: CDR1 SGHNT, CDR2 YYREEE (reference sequence). CDR3 length equals 17 residues. CDR3 residues: CASSLAGREGLTDTQYF. As DNA, the CDR3 is TGTGCCAGCAGCTTAGCGGGGCGGGAGGGCCTCACAGATACGCAGTATTTT.

The rearrangement links TRBV25-1 to TRBJ1-1; TRBD1 is a possible D gene (6 bases). The CDR3 has 18 residues. Germline CDR1 and CDR2: MGHDK and SYGVNS. The V and J ends lost 7 bases and 3 bases respectively, with 27 bases between them. The CDR3, as DNA: TGTGCCAGCACCCCTCCCGGCGGGACACTTCGAGGAGACACTGAAGCTTTCTTT. Its protein is CASTPPGGTLRGDTEAFF.

The chain uses TRBV6-1 and TRBJ2-3, with TRBD1 matching over 8 bases. The CDR3 totals 16 residues. J was trimmed by 2 bases and V by 4 bases; bases with no gene match: 8. In germline, CDR1 is MNHNS, CDR2 SASEGT. The CDR3 spells CASSADRGKVTDTQYF. The CDR3 nucleotides are TGTGCCAGCAGTGCCGACAGGGGAAAGGTCACAGATACGCAGTATTTT.

This clone came up once. The V gene is TRBV4-3, the J gene TRBJ1-5, with D possibly being TRBD1 (5 bases). The CDR3 length is 21 residues. Germline CDR1 is LGHNA and CDR2 is YSLEER. With 1 base removed from V and 0 bases from J, the gap between germline ends came to 25 bases. The CDR3 nucleotides are TGCGCCAGCAGCCAAGTGATTGGCCTAAAGACAGAAGGGTATAGCAATCAGCCCCAGCATTTT. This gives the protein CASSQVIGLKTEGYSNQPQHF.

The chain couples TRBV28 to TRBJ1-1; 8 bases fit TRBD1. Germline CDR1 reads MDHEN; CDR2 reads SYDVKM. CDR3 length equals 16 residues. V was clipped by 5 bases and J by 3 bases; unmatched bases: 11. Here the CDR3 reads CASSPHRGGSDTEAFF. As DNA, the CDR3 is TGTGCCAGCAGTCCTCACAGGGGGGGGAGCGACACTGAAGCTTTCTTT. Using reference TRBV28 and TRBJ1-1 for the parts outside the CDR3, the full variable domain is DVKVTQSSRYLVKRTGEKVFLECVQDMDHENMFWYRQDPGLGLRLIYFSYDVKMKEKGDIPEGYSVSREKKERFSLILESASTNQTSMYLCASSPHRGGSDTEAFFGQGTRLTVV.

The J gene is TRBJ2-3, the V gene TRBV28; 9 bases are a match to TRBD2. V gave up 7 bases and J gave up 3 bases; unmatched junction bases: 11. Germline lookup yields CDR1 MDHEN and CDR2 SYDVKM. The CDR3 consists of 16 residues. This CDR3 reads CASTPLAGILTDTQYF. As DNA, the CDR3 is TGTGCCAGCACCCCGCTAGCGGGGATACTGACAGATACGCAGTATTTT.

The V call is TRBV6-1, the J call TRBJ1-2; D possibly corresponds to TRBD1 (5 bases). Trimming removed 3 bases from V and 5 bases from J, with 16 bases in between. Germline CDR1 MNHNS, CDR2 SASEGT. CDR3 length: 15 amino acids. CDR3 in amino acids: CASSERGGRVYGYTF. In nucleotides, the CDR3 is TGTGCCAGCAGTGAGCGGGGGGGGAGGGTTTATGGCTACACCTTC.

The V gene is TRBV5-6, the J gene TRBJ1-4; a weak D match, TRBD1 (5 bases). The ends were cut back, 4 bases at V and 8 bases at J, with 24 bases in the middle. This CDR3 is 17 amino acids long. The V gene's germline CDR1 is SGHDT and CDR2 YYEEEE. The CDR3 coding sequence is TGTGCCAGCAGCCCGTGGCAGGGAGGTATAGTATGGGAAAAACTGTTTTTT. It encodes CASSPWQGGIVWEKLFF.

In the case of this clone: At one of its ends the junction is not consistent with the germline gene, which may arise from a read error. This rearrangement joins TRBV27 to TRBJ1-1, with D perhaps TRBD1 (6 bases). Germline V gives CDR1 MNHEY, CDR2 SMNVEV (reference sequence). The CDR3 sequence is 14 residues long. CDR3 amino acids: CASRSGTTNPEAFF. The CDR3, as DNA: TGTGCCAGCAGGTCCGGGACAACGAACCCTGAAGCTTTCTTT.

This chain connects TRBV19 to TRBJ2-5, with TRBD2 matching over 7 bases. The J call may be mistaken, given a closer DNA end match to TRBJ2-7. CDR1 and CDR2 (germline): LNHDA, SQIVND (reference sequence). CDR3 length: 14 amino acids. CDR3 DNA sequence: TGTGCCAGCGGGGAGGGCCTCCTAAAGCGCGAGCAGTACTTC. Translated, it gives CASGEGLLKREQYF.

A single count supports this clone. The chain is built from TRBV5-6 and TRBJ1-2; a possible D gene is TRBD1 (5 bases). The CDR3 is 16 residues long. Germline CDR1 and CDR2: SGHDT and YYEEEE. V was trimmed by 0 bases and J by 0 bases, leaving 12 bases between them. The CDR3 is CASSLVGAKANYGYTF. The CDR3 nucleotides are TGTGCCAGCAGCTTGGTCGGGGCGAAAGCTAACTATGGCTACACCTTC.

This clone has a single count. This sequence joins TRBV27 and TRBJ2-2; D is ambiguous. The germline V gene has CDR1 MNHEY and CDR2 SMNVEV (reference sequence). V was shortened by 0 bases and J by 4 bases, with 12 bases between the two germline ends. The CDR3 spans 16 residues. This chain's CDR3 is CASSLSLLVSTGELFF. In nucleotides, the CDR3 is TGTGCCAGCAGTTTATCCCTTTTAGTGTCCACCGGGGAGCTGTTTTTT.

With regard to this clone: This sample also contains other DNA sequences that code for the same CDR3. The rearrangement links TRBV2 to TRBJ2-1, with 10 bases lining up with TRBD2. The trim removed 2 bases at V and 5 bases at J, leaving 0 bases unmatched. Germline CDR1 SNHLY, CDR2 FYNNEI. The CDR3 runs to 14 residues. The CDR3 sequence: CASSESGRDNEQFF. Written as DNA, the CDR3 is TGTGCCAGCAGTGAAAGCGGGAGGGACAATGAGCAGTTCTTC.

The chain recombines TRBV4-1 with TRBJ2-7; TRBD1 might be the D (6 bases). CDR1 is MGHRA and CDR2 is YSYEKL in the germline V gene. The CDR3 has 14 amino acids. V lost 1 base and J 1 base, leaving 8 bases between the germline ends. The CDR3 nucleotides read TGCGCCAGCAGCCAAGGAGGACAGTCCTACGAGCAGTACTTC. Amino acids: CASSQGGQSYEQYF.

The rearrangement uses TRBV15 and TRBJ2-7, with D possibly being TRBD2 (5 bases). Trimming left V 1 base short and J 3 bases short, with 13 bases between. The CDR3 runs 15 residues. Germline V gene lookup returns CDR1 LNHNV and CDR2 YYDKDF (reference sequence). The CDR3 DNA reads TGTGCCACCAGCAGAGCGGTCAGCGGATACTACGAGCAGTACTTC. Protein sequence: CATSRAVSGYYEQYF.

The V call is TRBV30, the J call TRBJ1-5, with TRBD1 as a possible D gene (5 bases). CDR1 is GTSNPN and CDR2 is SVGIG in the germline V gene (reference sequence). Trimming left V 0 bases short and J 5 bases short, with 17 bases between. CDR3 size: 16 residues. CDR3 coding DNA: TGTGCCTGGAGTGTAGGGTCCAGGGTGGGCTATCAGCCCCAGCATTTT. Translation gives CAWSVGSRVGYQPQHF.